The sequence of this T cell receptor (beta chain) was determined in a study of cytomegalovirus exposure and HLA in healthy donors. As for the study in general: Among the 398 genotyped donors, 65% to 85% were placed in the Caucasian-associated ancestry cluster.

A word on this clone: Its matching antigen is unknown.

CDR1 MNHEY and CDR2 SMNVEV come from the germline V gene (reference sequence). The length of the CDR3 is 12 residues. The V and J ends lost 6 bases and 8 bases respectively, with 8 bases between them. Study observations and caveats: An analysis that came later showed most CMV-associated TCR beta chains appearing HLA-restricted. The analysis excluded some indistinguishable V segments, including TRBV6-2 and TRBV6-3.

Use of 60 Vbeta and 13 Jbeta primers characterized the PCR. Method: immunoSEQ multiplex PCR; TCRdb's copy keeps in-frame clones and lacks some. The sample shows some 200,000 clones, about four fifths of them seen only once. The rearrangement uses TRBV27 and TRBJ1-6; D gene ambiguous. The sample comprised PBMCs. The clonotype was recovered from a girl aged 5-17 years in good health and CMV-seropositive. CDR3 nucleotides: TGTGCCAGCAGCCCCTTAGATTCACCCCTCCACTTT. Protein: CASSPLDSPLHF.